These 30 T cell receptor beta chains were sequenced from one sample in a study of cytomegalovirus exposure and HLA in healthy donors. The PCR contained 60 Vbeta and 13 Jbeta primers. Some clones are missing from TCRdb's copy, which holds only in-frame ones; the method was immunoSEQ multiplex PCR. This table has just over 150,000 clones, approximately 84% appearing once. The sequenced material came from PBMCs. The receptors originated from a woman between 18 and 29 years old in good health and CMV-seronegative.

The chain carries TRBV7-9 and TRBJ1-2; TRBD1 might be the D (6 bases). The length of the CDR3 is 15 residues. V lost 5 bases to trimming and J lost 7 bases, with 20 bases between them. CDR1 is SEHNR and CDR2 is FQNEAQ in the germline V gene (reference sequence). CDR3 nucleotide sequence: TGTGCCAGCAGCCCCTCGAGGGGGGGCGGTGGTGGCTACACCTTC. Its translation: CASSPSRGGGGGYTF.

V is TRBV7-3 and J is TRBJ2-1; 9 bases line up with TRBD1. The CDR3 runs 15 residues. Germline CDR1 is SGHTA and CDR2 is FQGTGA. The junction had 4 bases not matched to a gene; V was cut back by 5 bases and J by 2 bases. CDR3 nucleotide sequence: TGTGCCAGCAGCCCGGACAGGGGAACCTACAATGAGCAGTTCTTC. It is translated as CASSPDRGTYNEQFF.

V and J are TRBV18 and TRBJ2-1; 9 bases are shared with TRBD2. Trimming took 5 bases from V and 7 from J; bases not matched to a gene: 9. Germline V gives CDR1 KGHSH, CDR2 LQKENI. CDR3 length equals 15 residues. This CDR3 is CASSTAASGENEQFF. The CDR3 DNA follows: TGTGCCAGCTCAACGGCGGCTAGCGGGGAGAATGAGCAGTTCTTC.

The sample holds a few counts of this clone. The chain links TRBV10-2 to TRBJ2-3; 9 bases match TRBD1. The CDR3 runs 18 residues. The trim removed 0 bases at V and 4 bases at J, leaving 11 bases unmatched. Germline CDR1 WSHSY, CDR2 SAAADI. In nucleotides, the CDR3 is TGCGCCAGCAGTGAGTCGGTTCGTACAGGGGGCCGGCCAGATACGCAGTATTTT. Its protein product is CASSESVRTGGRPDTQYF.

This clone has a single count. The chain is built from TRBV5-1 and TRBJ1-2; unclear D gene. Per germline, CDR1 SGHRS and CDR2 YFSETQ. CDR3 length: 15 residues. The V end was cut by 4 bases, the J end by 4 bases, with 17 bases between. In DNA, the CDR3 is TGCGCCAGCAGCCCGCGGGTGGCACAATCCTATGGCTACACCTTC. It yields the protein CASSPRVAQSYGYTF.

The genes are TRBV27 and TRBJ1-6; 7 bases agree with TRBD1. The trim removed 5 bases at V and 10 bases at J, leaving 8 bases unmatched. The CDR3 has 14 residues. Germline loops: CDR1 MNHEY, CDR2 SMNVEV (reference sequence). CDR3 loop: CASSNQGERSPLHF. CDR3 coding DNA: TGTGCCAGCAGTAATCAGGGGGAACGGTCACCCCTCCACTTT.

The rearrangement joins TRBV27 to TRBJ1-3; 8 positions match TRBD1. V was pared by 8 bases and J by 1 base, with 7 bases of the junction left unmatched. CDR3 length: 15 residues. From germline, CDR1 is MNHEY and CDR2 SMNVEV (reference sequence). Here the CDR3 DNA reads TGTGCCAGCCCTCGGACAGGGCCTTCTGGAAACACCATATATTTT. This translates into CASPRTGPSGNTIYF.

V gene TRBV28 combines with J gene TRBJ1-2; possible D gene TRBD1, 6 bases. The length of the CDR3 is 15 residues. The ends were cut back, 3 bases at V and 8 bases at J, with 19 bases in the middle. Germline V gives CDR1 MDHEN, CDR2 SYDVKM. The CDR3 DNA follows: TGTGCCAGCAGTTTTCAGGGGCTAGGGTCGGGAGGCTACACCTTC. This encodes CASSFQGLGSGGYTF.

The CDR3 loop reads CASSFQTGGAYGYTF. CDR3 nucleotide sequence: TGTGCCAGCAGTTTCCAGACAGGGGGCGCTTATGGCTACACCTTC. This chain connects TRBV28 to TRBJ1-2; TRBD1 matches at 10 bases. Germline-derived CDR1 and CDR2 are MDHEN and SYDVKM. The CDR3 consists of 15 residues. Germline trimming cut 3 bases from V and 5 bases from J; bases unmatched to any gene: 6.

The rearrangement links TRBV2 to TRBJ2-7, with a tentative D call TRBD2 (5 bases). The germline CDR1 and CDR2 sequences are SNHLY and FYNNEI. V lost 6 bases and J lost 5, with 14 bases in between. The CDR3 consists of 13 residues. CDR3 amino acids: CASSRQLDDEQYF. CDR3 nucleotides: TGTGCCAGCAGCCGCCAACTAGATGACGAGCAGTACTTC.

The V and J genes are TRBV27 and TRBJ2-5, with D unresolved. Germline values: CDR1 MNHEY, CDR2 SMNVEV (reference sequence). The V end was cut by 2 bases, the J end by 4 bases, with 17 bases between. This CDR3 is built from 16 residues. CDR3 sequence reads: CASSLLGPKSLETQYF. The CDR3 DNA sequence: TGTGCCAGCAGTTTACTTGGCCCAAAGTCTCTAGAGACCCAGTACTTC.

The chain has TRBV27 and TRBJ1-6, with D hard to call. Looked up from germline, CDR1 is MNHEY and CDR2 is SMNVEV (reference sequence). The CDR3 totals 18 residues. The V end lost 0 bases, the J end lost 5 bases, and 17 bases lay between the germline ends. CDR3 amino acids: CASSLSVLSRQDNSPLHF. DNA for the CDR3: TGTGCCAGCAGTTTATCGGTATTATCGCGTCAGGATAATTCACCCCTCCACTTT.

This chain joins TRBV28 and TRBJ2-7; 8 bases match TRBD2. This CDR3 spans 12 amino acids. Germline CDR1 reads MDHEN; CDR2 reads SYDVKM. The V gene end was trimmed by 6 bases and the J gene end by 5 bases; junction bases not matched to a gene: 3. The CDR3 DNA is TGTGCCAGCAGCCGGACTAGCAACGAGCAGTACTTC. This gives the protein CASSRTSNEQYF. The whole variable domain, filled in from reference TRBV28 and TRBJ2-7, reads DVKVTQSSRYLVKRTGEKVFLECVQDMDHENMFWYRQDPGLGLRLIYFSYDVKMKEKGDIPEGYSVSREKKERFSLILESASTNQTSMYLCASSRTSNEQYFGPGTRLTVT.

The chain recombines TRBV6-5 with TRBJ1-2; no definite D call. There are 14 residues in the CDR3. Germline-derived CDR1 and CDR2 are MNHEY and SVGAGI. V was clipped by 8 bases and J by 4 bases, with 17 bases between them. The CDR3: CASGVGEASYGYTF. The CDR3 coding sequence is TGTGCCAGCGGGGTCGGGGAAGCGAGCTATGGCTACACCTTC.

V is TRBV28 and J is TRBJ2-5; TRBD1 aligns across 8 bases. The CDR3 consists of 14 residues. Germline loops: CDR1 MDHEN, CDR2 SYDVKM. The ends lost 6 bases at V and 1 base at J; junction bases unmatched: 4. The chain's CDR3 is CASRQGGLQETQYF. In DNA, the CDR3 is TGTGCCAGCAGACAGGGGGGCCTCCAAGAGACCCAGTACTTC.

CDR3 amino acids: CASSYGQRRVSPLHF. For the CDR3, the DNA is TGTGCCAGCAGTTACGGACAGCGAAGGGTTTCACCCCTCCACTTT. The chain recombines TRBV6-5 with TRBJ1-6; perhaps TRBD1 as D (6 bases). Trimming pared 2 bases from V and 9 bases from J, leaving 14 bases between. CDR1 and CDR2 from the germline V gene are MNHEY and SVGAGI. This CDR3 is built from 15 residues.

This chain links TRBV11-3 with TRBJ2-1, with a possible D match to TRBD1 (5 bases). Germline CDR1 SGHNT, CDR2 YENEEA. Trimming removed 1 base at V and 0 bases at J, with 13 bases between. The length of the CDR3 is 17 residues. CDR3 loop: CASSLAETASSYNEQFF. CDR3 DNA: TGTGCCAGCAGCTTAGCGGAGACAGCCAGCTCCTACAATGAGCAGTTCTTC.

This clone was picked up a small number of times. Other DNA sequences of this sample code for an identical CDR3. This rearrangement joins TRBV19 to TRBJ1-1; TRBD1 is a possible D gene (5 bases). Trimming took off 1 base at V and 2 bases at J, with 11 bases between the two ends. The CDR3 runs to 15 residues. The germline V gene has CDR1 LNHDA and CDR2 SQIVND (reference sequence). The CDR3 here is CASSIVPGVNTEAFF. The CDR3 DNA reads TGTGCCAGTAGTATAGTCCCGGGGGTCAACACTGAAGCTTTCTTT.

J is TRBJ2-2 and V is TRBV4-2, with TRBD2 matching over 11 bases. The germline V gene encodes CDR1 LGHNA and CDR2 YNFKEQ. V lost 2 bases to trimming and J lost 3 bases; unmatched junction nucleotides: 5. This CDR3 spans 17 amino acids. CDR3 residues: CASSQSGLAGYTGELFF. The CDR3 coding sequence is TGTGCCAGCAGCCAATCCGGACTAGCGGGTTACACCGGGGAGCTGTTTTTT.

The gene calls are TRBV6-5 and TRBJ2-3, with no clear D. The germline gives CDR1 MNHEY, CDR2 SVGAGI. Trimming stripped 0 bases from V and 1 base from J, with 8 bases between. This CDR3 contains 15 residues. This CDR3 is CASSYSGGGTDTQYF. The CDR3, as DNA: TGTGCCAGCAGTTACTCAGGCGGAGGCACAGATACGCAGTATTTT.

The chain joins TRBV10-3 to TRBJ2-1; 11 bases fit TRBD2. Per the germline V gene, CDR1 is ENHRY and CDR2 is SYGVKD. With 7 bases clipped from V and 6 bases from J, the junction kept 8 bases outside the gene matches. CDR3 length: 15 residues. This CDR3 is CAITKLAGDANEQFF. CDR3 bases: TGTGCCATCACCAAACTAGCGGGGGATGCCAATGAGCAGTTCTTC.

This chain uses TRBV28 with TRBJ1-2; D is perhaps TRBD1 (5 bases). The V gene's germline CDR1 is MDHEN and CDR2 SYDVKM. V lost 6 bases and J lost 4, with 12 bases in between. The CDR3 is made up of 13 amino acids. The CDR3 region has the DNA TGTGCCAGCAGCCTTCAGGGAGGCTATGGCTACACCTTC. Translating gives CASSLQGGYGYTF.

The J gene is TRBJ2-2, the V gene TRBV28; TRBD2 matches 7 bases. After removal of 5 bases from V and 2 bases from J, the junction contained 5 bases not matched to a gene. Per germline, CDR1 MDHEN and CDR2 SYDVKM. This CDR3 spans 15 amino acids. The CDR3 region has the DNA TGTGCCAGCAGTCCGGGAGGATCCAACACCGGGGAGCTGTTTTTT. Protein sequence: CASSPGGSNTGELFF.

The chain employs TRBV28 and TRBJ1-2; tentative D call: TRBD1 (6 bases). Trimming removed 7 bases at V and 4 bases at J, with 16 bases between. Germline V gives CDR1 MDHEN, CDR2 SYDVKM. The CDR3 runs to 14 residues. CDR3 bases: TGTGCCAGCACCCAATTGGGGGGGCGCTATGGCTACACCTTC. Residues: CASTQLGGRYGYTF.

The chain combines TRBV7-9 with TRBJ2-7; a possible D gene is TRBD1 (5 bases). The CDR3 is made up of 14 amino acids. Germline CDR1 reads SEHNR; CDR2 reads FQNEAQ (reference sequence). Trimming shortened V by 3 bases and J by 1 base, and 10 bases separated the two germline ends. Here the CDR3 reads CASSFETVSYEQYF. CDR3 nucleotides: TGTGCCAGCAGCTTCGAGACAGTGTCCTACGAGCAGTACTTC.

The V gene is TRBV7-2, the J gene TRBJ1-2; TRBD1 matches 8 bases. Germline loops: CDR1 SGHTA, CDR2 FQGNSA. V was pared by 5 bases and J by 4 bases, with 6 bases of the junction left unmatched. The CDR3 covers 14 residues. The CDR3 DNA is TGTGCCAGCAGCCCGGACAGGGATAGCTATGGCTACACCTTC. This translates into CASSPDRDSYGYTF.

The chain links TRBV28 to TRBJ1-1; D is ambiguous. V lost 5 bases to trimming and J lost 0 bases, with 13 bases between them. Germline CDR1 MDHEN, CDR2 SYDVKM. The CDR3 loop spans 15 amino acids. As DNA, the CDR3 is TGTGCCAGCAGTCCACAGACTAAACTGAACACTGAAGCTTTCTTT. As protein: CASSPQTKLNTEAFF. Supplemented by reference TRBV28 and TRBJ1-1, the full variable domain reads DVKVTQSSRYLVKRTGEKVFLECVQDMDHENMFWYRQDPGLGLRLIYFSYDVKMKEKGDIPEGYSVSREKKERFSLILESASTNQTSMYLCASSPQTKLNTEAFFGQGTRLTVV.

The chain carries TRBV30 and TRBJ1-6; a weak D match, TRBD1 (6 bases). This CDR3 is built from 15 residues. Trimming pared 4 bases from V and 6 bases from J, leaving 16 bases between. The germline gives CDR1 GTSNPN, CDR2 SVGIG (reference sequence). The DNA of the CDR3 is TGTGCCTGGAATCCATCGGACAGAATTAATTCACCCCTCCACTTT. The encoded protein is CAWNPSDRINSPLHF.

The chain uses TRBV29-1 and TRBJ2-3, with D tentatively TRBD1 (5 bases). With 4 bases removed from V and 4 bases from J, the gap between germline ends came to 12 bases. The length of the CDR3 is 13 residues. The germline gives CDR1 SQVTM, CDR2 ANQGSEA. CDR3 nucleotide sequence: TGCAGCGTTGGATCCCAGGGTCCAGATACGCAGTATTTT. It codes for CSVGSQGPDTQYF.

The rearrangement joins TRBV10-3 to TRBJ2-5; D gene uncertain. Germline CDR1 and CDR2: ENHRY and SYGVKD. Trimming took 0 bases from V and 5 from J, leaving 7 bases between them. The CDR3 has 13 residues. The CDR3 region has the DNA TGTGCCATCAGTGAGTCATCAGTGGAGACCCAGTACTTC. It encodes CAISESSVETQYF.